These T cell receptor beta chains were read from a single sample in a study of blood T cell repertoires in COVID-19. Generated by immunoSEQ multiplex PCR, the TCRdb table keeps only in-frame clones and is missing some. The data show 150,000 or so clones, over 70% seen once. Material: peripheral blood. Receptor source: a man older than 75 with acute or convalescent COVID-19. CDR3s include the opening cysteine and the closing phenylalanine or tryptophan. The D gene is left open where the match is weak. Size values are once, few and many counts, or a class for expanded clones, and some rows have none.

CDR3 protein,CDR3 DNA,J gene,V gene,CDR3 length,D gene,clone size
CASSFGSGRNQPQHF,TGTGCCAGCAGTTTCGGGTCAGGGAGGAATCAGCCCCAGCATTTT,TRBJ1-5,TRBV28,15,-,-
CASSLSPDRTSGYTF,TGTGCCAGCAGTTTATCGCCGGACAGAACGAGTGGCTACACCTTC,TRBJ1-2,TRBV27,15,-,-
CASSPLNEQFF,TGTGCCAGCAGTCCGTTGAATGAGCAGTTCTTC,TRBJ2-1,TRBV12-3/TRBV12-4,11,-,-
CASSLGTGLQPQHF,TGTGCCAGCAGCTTGGGGACAGGGCTTCAGCCCCAGCATTTT,TRBJ1-5,TRBV5-4,14,TRBD1,-
CASGGTRSYNEQFF,TGTGCCAGCGGGGGGACTAGATCCTACAATGAGCAGTTCTTC,TRBJ2-1,TRBV6-5,14,TRBD2,-
CASSSQGLAGRWAQYF,TGTGCCAGCAGCTCCCAAGGACTAGCGGGGAGGTGGGCCCAGTACTTC,TRBJ2-5,TRBV7-8,16,TRBD2,-
CASSEAGRSSGYTF,TGTGCCAGCAGTGAGGCAGGGAGGTCAAGTGGCTACACCTTC,TRBJ1-2,TRBV2,14,-,few
CASSRRGGSNYNEQFF,TGTGCCAGCAGCCGCCGGGGGGGCTCAAACTACAATGAGCAGTTCTTC,TRBJ2-1,TRBV3-1/TRBV3-2,16,TRBD2,-
CASSQDSSVLEQFF,TGTGCCAGCAGCCAAGATTCTAGCGTCCTTGAGCAGTTCTTC,TRBJ2-1,TRBV3-1/TRBV3-2,14,-,few
CATSREAGAVIGYTF,TGTGCCACCAGCAGAGAGGCAGGGGCAGTTATAGGCTACACCTTC,TRBJ1-2,TRBV15,15,-,once
CASMARDRATGELFF,TGTGCCAGCATGGCCCGGGACAGGGCCACCGGGGAGCTGTTTTTT,TRBJ2-2,TRBV6-5,15,TRBD1,-
CASSANENQPQHF,TGCGCCAGCAGCGCTAATGAGAATCAGCCCCAGCATTTT,TRBJ1-5,TRBV5-1,13,-,-
CASSWRYKALLYEQYF,TGTGCCAGCAGCTGGAGATACAAGGCCCTCCTCTACGAGCAGTACTTC,TRBJ2-7,TRBV7-3,16,-,-
CASSPTINQPQHF,TGTGCCAGCAGTCCCACTATCAATCAGCCCCAGCATTTT,TRBJ1-5,TRBV12-3/TRBV12-4,13,-,-
CASSQEGLAGGYNEQFF,TGCGCCAGCAGCCAAGAAGGACTAGCGGGGGGTTACAATGAGCAGTTCTTC,TRBJ2-1,TRBV4-1,17,TRBD2,-
CAGRATPLQSLNNEKLFF,TGTGCCGGGAGGGCGACTCCCTTACAATCGCTTAATAATGAAAAACTGTTTTTT,TRBJ1-4,TRBV24-1,18,-,-
CASSLAVPATDTQYF,TGTGCCAGCAGTTTAGCGGTGCCAGCCACAGATACGCAGTATTTT,TRBJ2-3,TRBV27,15,-,-
CASSQVGTGSAGELFF,TGCGCCAGCAGCCAAGTCGGGACAGGGTCGGCCGGGGAGCTGTTTTTT,TRBJ2-2,TRBV4-1,16,TRBD1,-
CASTLAGRIEKLFF,TGTGCCAGCACACTCGCAGGGAGGATCGAAAAACTGTTTTTT,TRBJ1-4,TRBV28,14,-,once
CASNQAINQPQHF,TGTGCCAGTAACCAGGCAATTAATCAGCCCCAGCATTTT,TRBJ1-5,TRBV19,13,-,-
CASSWTSGGTGELFF,TGTGCCAGCAGTTGGACTAGCGGGGGCACCGGGGAGCTGTTTTTT,TRBJ2-2,TRBV6-6,15,TRBD2,-
CASSRLAGETQYF,TGTGCCAGCAGCCGTCTAGCGGGCGAGACCCAGTACTTC,TRBJ2-5,TRBV11-2,13,TRBD2,once
CASSPDRGAEAFF,TGTGCCAGCTCACCTGACAGGGGGGCTGAAGCTTTCTTT,TRBJ1-1,TRBV18,13,TRBD1,-
CASSRQGIAYEQYF,TGTGCCAGCAGTCGACAGGGGATTGCCTACGAGCAGTACTTC,TRBJ2-7,TRBV3-1/TRBV3-2,14,TRBD1,-
CASRVGQNTDTQYF,TGTGCCAGCAGAGTAGGACAGAACACAGATACGCAGTATTTT,TRBJ2-3,TRBV2,14,-,-
CASSKGRVTDTQYF,TGTGCCAGCAGCAAGGGGAGGGTCACAGATACGCAGTATTTT,TRBJ2-3,TRBV9,14,TRBD2,-
CASSQNTGITGANVLTF,TGTGCCAGCAGCCAAAACACAGGGATAACTGGGGCCAACGTCCTGACTTTC,TRBJ2-6,TRBV16,17,-,-
CASSADRHPSSTNYGYTF,TGTGCCAGCAGCGCGGACAGACACCCATCCTCGACTAACTATGGCTACACCTTC,TRBJ1-2,TRBV7-2,18,-,-
CASSHQTMYNEQFF,TGCGCCAGCAGCCACCAGACTATGTACAATGAGCAGTTCTTC,TRBJ2-1,TRBV4-1,14,-,-
CASSIRRGSSYNEQFF,TGTGCCAGTAGTATCCGGCGGGGAAGCTCCTACAATGAGCAGTTCTTC,TRBJ2-1,TRBV19,16,-,-
CASRPHSPNEKLFF,TGTGCCAGCAGACCACATTCCCCCAATGAAAAACTGTTTTTT,TRBJ1-4,TRBV6-5,14,-,-
CASSSRTSGSNEQFF,TGTGCCAGCAGCTCTAGGACTAGCGGGAGTAATGAGCAGTTCTTC,TRBJ2-1,TRBV7-9,15,TRBD2,once
CASSSKVSGTGVEEGSGNTIYF,TGTGCCAGCAGCTCCAAAGTTTCCGGGACAGGGGTTGAGGAGGGCTCTGGAAACACCATATATTTT,TRBJ1-3,TRBV21-1,22,-,-
CASSLADAGEGNEQFF,TGTGCCAGCAGCTTGGCAGACGCAGGGGAGGGCAATGAGCAGTTCTTC,TRBJ2-1,TRBV5-6,16,-,-
CASSQVVTGRNYGYTF,TGTGCCAGCAGCCAAGTGGTAACAGGCCGGAACTATGGCTACACCTTC,TRBJ1-2,TRBV3-1/TRBV3-2,16,-,-
CASSPGTGGAGSF,TGTGCCAGCAGTCCCGGGACAGGGGGCGCGGGTTCCTTC,TRBJ1-2,TRBV12-3/TRBV12-4,13,TRBD1,-
CASSLRQGRTDTQYF,TGCGCCAGCAGCCTACGACAGGGTCGCACAGATACGCAGTATTTT,TRBJ2-3,TRBV4-1,15,TRBD1,-
CASSFRGASGHYNEQFF,TGTGCCAGCAGCTTCAGAGGGGCTAGCGGGCACTACAATGAGCAGTTCTTC,TRBJ2-1,TRBV11-3,17,TRBD2,-
CASSLGLYSLHF,TGTGCCAGCAGTTTAGGTCTCTACTCCCTCCACTTT,TRBJ1-6,TRBV28,12,-,-
CASGFIDSYGYTF,TGTGCCAGCGGGTTTATAGACAGCTATGGCTACACCTTC,TRBJ1-2,TRBV6-5,13,-,-
CASSPSSAGSGANVLTF,TGTGCCAGCTCACCATCTTCGGCAGGGTCCGGGGCCAACGTCCTGACTTTC,TRBJ2-6,TRBV18,17,-,-
CASSSHPQIRTDTQYF,TGTGCCAGCAGCTCCCACCCTCAGATCCGCACAGATACGCAGTATTTT,TRBJ2-3,TRBV7-2,16,-,-
CASSLGAGYYQYF,TGTGCCAGCAGTTTAGGCGCAGGGTATTACCAGTACTTC,TRBJ2-7,TRBV12-3/TRBV12-4,13,-,-
CASSLGDRQGSETQYF,TGTGCCAGCAGCTTGGGGGACAGGCAAGGTTCAGAGACCCAGTACTTC,TRBJ2-5,TRBV5-4,16,TRBD1,-
CAIRGIQETQYF,TGTGCCATCCGGGGAATACAAGAGACCCAGTACTTC,TRBJ2-5,TRBV10-3,12,-,-
CASSLTQGSNYGYTF,TGTGCCAGCAGTTTAACACAGGGGTCTAACTATGGCTACACCTTC,TRBJ1-2,TRBV27,15,TRBD1,-
CSVDRAGSNYGYTF,TGCAGCGTTGACCGGGCAGGGTCGAACTATGGCTACACCTTC,TRBJ1-2,TRBV29-1,14,-,-
CASSSSGTGGLLVTQYF,TGCGCCAGCAGCTCTTCCGGGACAGGGGGCCTCCTGGTGACCCAGTACTTC,TRBJ2-5,TRBV5-1,17,TRBD1,-
CASSRRRTSTDTQYF,TGTGCCAGCAGTCGAAGACGGACTAGCACAGATACGCAGTATTTT,TRBJ2-3,TRBV6-5,15,-,-
CASSSSSGNTGELFF,TGTGCCAGCAGCAGTTCCAGCGGTAACACCGGGGAGCTGTTTTTT,TRBJ2-2,TRBV6-5,15,-,-
CASSLAVAGNSGNTIYF,TGTGCCAGCAGCTTAGCGGTGGCGGGAAACTCTGGAAACACCATATATTTT,TRBJ1-3,TRBV7-9,17,-,-
CASSRGSGNTIYF,TGTGCCAGCAGCAGGGGCTCTGGAAACACCATATATTTT,TRBJ1-3,TRBV7-2,13,-,few
CASSAGTGNEKLFF,TGTGCCAGCTCAGCCGGGACAGGGAATGAAAAACTGTTTTTT,TRBJ1-4,TRBV18,14,TRBD1,once
CASSFSSGGANEQFF,TGCGCCAGCAGCTTTTCTAGCGGGGGGGCGAATGAGCAGTTCTTC,TRBJ2-1,TRBV5-1,15,TRBD2,-
CASSTRQGDGYTF,TGTGCCAGCAGCACCCGACAGGGGGATGGCTACACCTTC,TRBJ1-2,TRBV7-2,13,TRBD1,-